This entry concerns a single T cell receptor beta chain. No antigen is known for it. The data were taken from a study of beta chain features in type 1 diabetes. Study-level results: Equally in patients and controls, shorter templates might have been favored by PCR. Among patients with Type 1 diabetes, TCRB CDR3s were moderately but significantly shorter in every one of the four CD4+ subsets. The similarity of naive, central memory and Treg TCRB repertoires appeared greater among patients than among healthy donors.

The whole isolated RNA underwent reverse transcription, so sequencing captured expressed TCRB transcripts. Clones were sequenced by immunoSEQ multiplex PCR, and TCRdb holds only the in-frame ones, with some missing. The profile shows 300,000 to 450,000 clones, 8% to 10% of them singletons. The CDR3 has 15 residues. From germline, CDR1 is MNHEY and CDR2 SVGAGI. Losses at the gene ends were 5 bases for V and 9 bases for J; bases not matched to a gene: 13. The specimen was central memory CD4+ T cells from blood. This clonotype was sampled from a man aged 25-45 years with type 1 diabetes. The chain links TRBV6-5 to TRBJ2-1, with TRBD2 identical over 7 bases. The CDR3 DNA reads as TGTGCCAGCAGTCGATATAGCGGGTGGGGGGGTGAGCAGTTCTTC. Its protein is CASSRYSGWGGEQFF.